This T cell receptor beta chain was captured by sequencing in a study of CD8 T cells in ankylosing spondylitis. At least ten counts were recorded for this clonotype. Its specificity is unknown. Study-level findings and limits: Matched synovial fluid from ankylosing spondylitis patients was reported to be enriched for disease-linked clones. Made up of about eight highly homologous variants, a TCR beta motif appeared characteristic of ankylosing spondylitis blood.

The germline V gene has CDR1 SGDLS and CDR2 YYNGEE. Trimming shortened V by 1 base and J by 1 base, and 5 bases separated the two germline ends. CDR3 length: 13 amino acids. One entry per CDR3 protein, called by TCRdb with MiXCR from the 5' RACE reads. The sample consists of 40,000 or so distinct CDR3 sequences, about 2.5% of them appearing once. The rearrangement uses TRBV9 and TRBJ1-1; D ambiguous. The TCR originated in a male donor with ankylosing spondylitis or in good health (not recorded which). Sample: blood, either unsorted or a sorted T cell fraction (not recorded which). CDR3 coding DNA: TGTGCCAGCAGCGTATCAGGGAACACTGAAGCTTTCTTT. Amino acids: CASSVSGNTEAFF.